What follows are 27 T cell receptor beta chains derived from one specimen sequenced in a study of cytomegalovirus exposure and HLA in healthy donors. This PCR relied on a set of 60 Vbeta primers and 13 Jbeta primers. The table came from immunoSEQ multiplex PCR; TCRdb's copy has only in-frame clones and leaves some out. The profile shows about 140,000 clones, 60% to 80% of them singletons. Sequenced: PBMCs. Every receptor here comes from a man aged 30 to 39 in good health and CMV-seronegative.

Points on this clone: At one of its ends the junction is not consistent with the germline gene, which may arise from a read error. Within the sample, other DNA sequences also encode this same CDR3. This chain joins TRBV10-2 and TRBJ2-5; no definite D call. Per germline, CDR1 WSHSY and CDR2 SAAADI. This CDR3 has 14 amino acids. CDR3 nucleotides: TGCGCCAGCAGTGTCGGAGCCCCTGGAGAGACCCAATACTTC. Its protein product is CASSVGAPGETQYF.

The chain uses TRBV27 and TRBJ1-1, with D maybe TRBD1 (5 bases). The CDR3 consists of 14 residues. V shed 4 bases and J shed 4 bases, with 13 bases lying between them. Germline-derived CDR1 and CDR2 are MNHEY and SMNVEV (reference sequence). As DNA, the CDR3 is TGTGCCAGCAGTTCGCCAGGGTTGAGCACTGAAGCTTTCTTT. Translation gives CASSSPGLSTEAFF.

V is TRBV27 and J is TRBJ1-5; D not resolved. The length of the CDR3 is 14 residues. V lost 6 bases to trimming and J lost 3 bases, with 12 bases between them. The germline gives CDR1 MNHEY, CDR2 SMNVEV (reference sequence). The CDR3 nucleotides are TGTGCCAGCAGCCCCAACGGGTTCAATCAGCCCCAGCATTTT. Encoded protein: CASSPNGFNQPQHF.

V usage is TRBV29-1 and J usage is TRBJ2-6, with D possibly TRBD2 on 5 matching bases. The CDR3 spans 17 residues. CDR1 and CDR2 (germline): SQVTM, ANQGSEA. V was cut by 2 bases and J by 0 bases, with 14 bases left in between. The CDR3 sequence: CSVEQPLEGSGANVLTF. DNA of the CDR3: TGCAGCGTTGAACAACCCCTAGAGGGCTCTGGGGCCAACGTCCTGACTTTC.

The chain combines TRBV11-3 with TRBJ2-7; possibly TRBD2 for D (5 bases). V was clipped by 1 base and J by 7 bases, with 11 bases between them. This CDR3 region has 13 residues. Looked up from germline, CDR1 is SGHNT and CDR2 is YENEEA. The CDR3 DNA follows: TGTGCCAGCAGCTTAGGCCCTAGCCGAGAGCAGTACTTC. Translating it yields CASSLGPSREQYF.

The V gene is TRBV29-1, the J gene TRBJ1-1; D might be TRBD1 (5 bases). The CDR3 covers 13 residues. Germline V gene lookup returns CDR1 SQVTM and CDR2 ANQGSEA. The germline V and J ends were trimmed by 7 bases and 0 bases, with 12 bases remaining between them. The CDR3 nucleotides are TGCAGCGCGACAGCCGGAATGAACACTGAAGCTTTCTTT. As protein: CSATAGMNTEAFF.

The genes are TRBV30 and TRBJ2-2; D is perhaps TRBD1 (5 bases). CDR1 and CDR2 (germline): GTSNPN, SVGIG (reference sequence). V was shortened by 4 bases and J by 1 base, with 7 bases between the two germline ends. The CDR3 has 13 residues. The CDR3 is CAWKRGNTGELFF. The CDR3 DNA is TGTGCCTGGAAAAGGGGGAACACCGGGGAGCTGTTTTTT.

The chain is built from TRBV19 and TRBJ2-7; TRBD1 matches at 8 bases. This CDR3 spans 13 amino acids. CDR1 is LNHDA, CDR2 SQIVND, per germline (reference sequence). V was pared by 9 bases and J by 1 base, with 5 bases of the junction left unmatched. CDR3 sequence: CASGQGISYEQYF. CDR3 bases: TGTGCCAGCGGACAGGGTATATCCTACGAGCAGTACTTC.

Here the CDR3 DNA reads TGTGCCTGGAAGGTCGGAGGAGGAAACATTCAGTACTTC. It translates to CAWKVGGGNIQYF. V is TRBV30 and J is TRBJ2-4; TRBD2 might be the D (5 bases). Trimming took off 4 bases at V and 6 bases at J, with 13 bases between the two ends. This CDR3 has 13 residues. CDR1 GTSNPN and CDR2 SVGIG come from the germline V gene (reference sequence).

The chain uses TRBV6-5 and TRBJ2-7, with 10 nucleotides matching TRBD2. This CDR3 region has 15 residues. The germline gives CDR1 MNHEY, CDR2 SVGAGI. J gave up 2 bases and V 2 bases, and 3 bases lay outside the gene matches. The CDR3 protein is CASSYGTSETYEQYF. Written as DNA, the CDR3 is TGTGCCAGCAGTTACGGGACTAGCGAAACCTACGAGCAGTACTTC.

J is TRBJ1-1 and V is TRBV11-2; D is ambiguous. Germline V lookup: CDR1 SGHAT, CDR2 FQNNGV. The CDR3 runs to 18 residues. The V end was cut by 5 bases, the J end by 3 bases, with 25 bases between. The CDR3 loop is CASSRVAGPRGRYTEAFF. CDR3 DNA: TGTGCCAGCAGCCGGGTAGCAGGTCCCCGGGGTAGGTACACTGAAGCTTTCTTT.

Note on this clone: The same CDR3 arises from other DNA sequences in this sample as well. CDR3 sequence reads: CASSQDRGYEQYF. The CDR3 DNA follows: TGCGCCAGCAGCCAGGACAGGGGGTACGAGCAGTACTTC. The chain links TRBV4-1 to TRBJ2-7, with 10 bases fitting TRBD1. The CDR3 length is 13 residues. The germline V gene has CDR1 MGHRA and CDR2 YSYEKL. The V segment lost 3 bases and the J segment 4 bases; nucleotides outside the gene matches: 0.

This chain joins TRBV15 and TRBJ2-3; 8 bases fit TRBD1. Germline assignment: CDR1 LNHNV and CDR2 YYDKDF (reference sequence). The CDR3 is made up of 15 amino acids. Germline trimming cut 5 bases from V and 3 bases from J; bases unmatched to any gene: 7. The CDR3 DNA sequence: TGTGCCACCAGCCTCGGACAGGGCTGGACAGATACGCAGTATTTT. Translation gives CATSLGQGWTDTQYF.

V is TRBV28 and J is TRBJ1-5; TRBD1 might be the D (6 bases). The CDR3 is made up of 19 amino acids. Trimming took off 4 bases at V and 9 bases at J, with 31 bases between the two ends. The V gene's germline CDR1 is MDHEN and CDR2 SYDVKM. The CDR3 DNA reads TGTGCCAGCAGTTCCCTCTCAACAGGGCGGAAGCTCCGAAGTAGGCCCCAGCATTTT. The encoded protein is CASSSLSTGRKLRSRPQHF.

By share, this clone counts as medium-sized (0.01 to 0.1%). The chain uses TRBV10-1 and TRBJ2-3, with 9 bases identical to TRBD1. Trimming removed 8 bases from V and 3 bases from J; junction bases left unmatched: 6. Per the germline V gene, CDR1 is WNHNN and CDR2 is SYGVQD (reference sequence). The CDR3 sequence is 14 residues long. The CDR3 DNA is TGCGCCAGCCACAGTGGACAGGGGACAGATACGCAGTATTTT. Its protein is CASHSGQGTDTQYF.

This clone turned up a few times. CDR3 loop: CAWRTTSTDTQYF. As DNA, the CDR3 is TGTGCCTGGAGGACAACTAGCACAGATACGCAGTATTTT. V usage is TRBV30 and J usage is TRBJ2-3; D uncertain. Germline lookup yields CDR1 GTSNPN and CDR2 SVGIG (reference sequence). The CDR3 loop spans 13 amino acids. Trimming pared 3 bases from V and 0 bases from J, leaving 7 bases between.

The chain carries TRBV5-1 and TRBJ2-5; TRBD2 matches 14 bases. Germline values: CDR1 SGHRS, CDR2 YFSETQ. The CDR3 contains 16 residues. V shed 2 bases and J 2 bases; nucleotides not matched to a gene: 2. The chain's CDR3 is CASSFGTSGSQETQYF. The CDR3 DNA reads TGCGCCAGCAGCTTCGGGACTAGCGGGAGTCAAGAGACCCAGTACTTC.

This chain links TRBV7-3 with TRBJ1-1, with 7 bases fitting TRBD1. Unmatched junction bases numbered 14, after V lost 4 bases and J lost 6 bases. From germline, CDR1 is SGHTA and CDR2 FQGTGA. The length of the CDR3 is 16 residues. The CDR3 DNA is TGTGCCAGCAGCTCCACGGGGGCAGGGGGTTTCGCTGAAGCTTTCTTT. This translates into CASSSTGAGGFAEAFF.

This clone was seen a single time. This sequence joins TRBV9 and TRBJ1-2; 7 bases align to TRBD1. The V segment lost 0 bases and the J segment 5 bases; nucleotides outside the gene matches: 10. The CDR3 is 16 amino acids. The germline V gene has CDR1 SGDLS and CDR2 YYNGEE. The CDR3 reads CASSVGGGTYTYGYTF. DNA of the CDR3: TGTGCCAGCAGCGTAGGAGGGGGCACGTATACATATGGCTACACCTTC.

In DNA form, the CDR3 reads TGCGCCAGCCGGGGCGGTAGCGGGAGGTCGGATACGCAGTATTTT. It specifies CASRGGSGRSDTQYF. The chain has TRBV10-2 and TRBJ2-3, with 10 bases identical to TRBD2. The J segment lost 6 bases and the V segment lost 8 bases, leaving 11 bases of the junction unmatched. The germline V gene encodes CDR1 WSHSY and CDR2 SAAADI. The CDR3 is 15 amino acids.

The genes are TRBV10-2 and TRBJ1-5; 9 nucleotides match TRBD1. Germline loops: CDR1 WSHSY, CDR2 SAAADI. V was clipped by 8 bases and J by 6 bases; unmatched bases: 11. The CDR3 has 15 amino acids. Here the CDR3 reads CASSRSQGAGQPQHF. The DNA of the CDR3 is TGCGCCAGCTCCCGCTCACAGGGGGCAGGTCAGCCCCAGCATTTT.

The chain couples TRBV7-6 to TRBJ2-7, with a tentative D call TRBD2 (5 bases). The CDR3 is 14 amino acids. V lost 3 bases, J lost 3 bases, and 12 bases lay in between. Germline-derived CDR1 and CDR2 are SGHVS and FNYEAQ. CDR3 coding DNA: TGTGCCAGCAGCTTGTCTTTGGCGGGCTACGAGCAGTACTTC. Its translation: CASSLSLAGYEQYF.

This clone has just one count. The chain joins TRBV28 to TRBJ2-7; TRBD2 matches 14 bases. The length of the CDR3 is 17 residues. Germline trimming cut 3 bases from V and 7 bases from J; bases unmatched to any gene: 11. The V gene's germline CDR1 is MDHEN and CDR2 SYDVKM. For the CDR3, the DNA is TGTGCCAGCAGTTTTCGTAGACTAGCGGGGGGGGGTCGGGAGCAGTACTTC. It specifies CASSFRRLAGGGREQYF.

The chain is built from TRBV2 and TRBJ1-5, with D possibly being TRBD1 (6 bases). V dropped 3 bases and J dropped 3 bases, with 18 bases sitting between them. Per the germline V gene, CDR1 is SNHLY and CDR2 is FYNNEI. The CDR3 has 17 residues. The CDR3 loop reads CASSDYFLQGTNQPQHF. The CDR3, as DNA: TGTGCCAGCAGTGACTACTTTTTACAGGGAACCAATCAGCCCCAGCATTTT. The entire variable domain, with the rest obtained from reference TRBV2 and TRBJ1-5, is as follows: EPEVTQTPSHQVTQMGQEVILRCVPISNHLYFYWYRQILGQKVEFLVSFYNNEISEKSEIFDDQFSVERPDGSNFTLKIRSTKLEDSAMYFCASSDYFLQGTNQPQHFGDGTRLSIL.

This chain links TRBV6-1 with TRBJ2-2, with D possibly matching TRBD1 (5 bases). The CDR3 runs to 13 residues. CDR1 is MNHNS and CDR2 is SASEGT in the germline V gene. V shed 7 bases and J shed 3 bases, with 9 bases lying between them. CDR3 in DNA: TGTGCCAGCACAGGGCCTCACACCGGGGAGCTGTTTTTT. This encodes CASTGPHTGELFF.

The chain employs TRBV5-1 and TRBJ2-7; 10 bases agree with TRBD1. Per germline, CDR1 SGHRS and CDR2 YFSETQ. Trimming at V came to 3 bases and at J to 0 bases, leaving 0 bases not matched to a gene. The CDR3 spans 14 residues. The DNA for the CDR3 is TGCGCCAGCAGCTGGACAGGGGGCTCCTACGAGCAGTACTTC. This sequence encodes CASSWTGGSYEQYF. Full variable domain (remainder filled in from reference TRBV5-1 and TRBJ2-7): KAGVTQTPRYLIKTRGQQVTLSCSPISGHRSVSWYQQTPGQGLQFLFEYFSETQRNKGNFPGRFSGRQFSNSRSEMNVSTLELGDSALYLCASSWTGGSYEQYFGPGTRLTVT.

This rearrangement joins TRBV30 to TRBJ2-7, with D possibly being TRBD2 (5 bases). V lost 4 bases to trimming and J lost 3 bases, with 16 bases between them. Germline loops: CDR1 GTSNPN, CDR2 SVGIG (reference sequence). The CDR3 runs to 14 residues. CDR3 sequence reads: CAWMKEEINYEQYF. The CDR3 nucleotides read TGTGCCTGGATGAAGGAGGAGATTAACTACGAGCAGTACTTC.